This TCR beta chain appears in the sequencing data of a study of control samples from healthy donors and cancer patients. V was pared by 7 bases and J by 0 bases, with 15 bases between. The germline CDR1 and CDR2 sequences are LNHDA and SQIVND (reference sequence). CDR3 size: 15 residues. Clones were sequenced by immunoSEQ multiplex PCR, and TCRdb holds only the in-frame ones, with some missing. The sample has 160,000 or so clones, roughly 94% seen once; the top ten hold 14%. The sequenced sample was PBMCs. The chain employs TRBV19 and TRBJ1-1; D is unresolved. The clonotype comes from a man in his 60s with colorectal cancer. DNA of the CDR3: TGTGCCAGTACCCGGGCTCCCAACATGAACACTGAAGCTTTCTTT. It specifies CASTRAPNMNTEAFF.